The 19 T cell receptor beta chains below were found in one sample sequenced in a study of CD8 T cells in ankylosing spondylitis. TCRdb ran MiXCR on the 5' RACE reads and lists one entry per CDR3 protein. Seen here are about 510,000 distinct CDR3 sequences, roughly 5% observed once, and the top ten hold 3% to 4.5%. Study-wide results and limits: Characteristic of ankylosing spondylitis blood, it appeared, was a TCR beta motif comprising roughly eight highly homologous variants.

Their antigens remain unidentified. The sample consisted of blood, either unsorted or a sorted T cell fraction (not recorded which). The source is a male donor with ankylosing spondylitis.

The sample holds a few counts of this clonotype. The chain joins TRBV20-1 to TRBJ2-1, with 7 positions matching TRBD2. V shed 3 bases, J shed 8 bases, and the junction held 10 bases outside the gene matches. This CDR3 is built from 14 residues. The germline gives CDR1 DFQATT, CDR2 SNEGSKA (reference sequence). The CDR3 DNA follows: TGCAGTGCTAGGATCTGGGAGGGCCTGGATGAGCAGTTCTTC. It is translated as CSARIWEGLDEQFF.

This clonotype was counted at least ten times. V usage is TRBV7-9 and J usage is TRBJ2-3; 14 nucleotides agree with TRBD2. CDR1 and CDR2 (germline): SEHNR, FQNEAQ (reference sequence). Trimming cost V 8 bases and J 6 bases; bases outside gene matches: 7. This CDR3 is built from 15 residues. Written as DNA, the CDR3 is TGTGCCAGCCCCGGGACTAGCGGGAGTGGGGATACGCAGTATTTT. Translating it yields CASPGTSGSGDTQYF.

This clonotype was found many times. The chain employs TRBV7-6 and TRBJ1-1; D remains unclear. The CDR3 loop spans 13 amino acids. Germline CDR1 SGHVS, CDR2 FNYEAQ. The ends were cut back, 4 bases at V and 0 bases at J, with 6 bases in the middle. For the CDR3, the DNA is TGTGCCAGCAGCTACCTTTTGAACACTGAAGCTTTCTTT. This codes for CASSYLLNTEAFF.

Many counts were recorded for this clonotype. The V gene is TRBV11-2, the J gene TRBJ2-3; 7 bases align to TRBD2. Trimming cost V 1 base and J 2 bases; bases outside gene matches: 9. CDR1 SGHAT and CDR2 FQNNGV come from the germline V gene. The CDR3 totals 17 residues. CDR3: CASSLVWGGRLTDTQYF. CDR3 nucleotides: TGTGCCAGCAGCTTAGTCTGGGGCGGGAGACTCACAGATACGCAGTATTTT.

This clonotype was recorded many times. The genes are TRBV7-2 and TRBJ2-3, with D unresolved. The CDR3 consists of 17 residues. In germline, CDR1 is SGHTA, CDR2 FQGNSA. V lost 5 bases and J lost 2, with 20 bases in between. The CDR3, as DNA: TGTGCCAGCAGCCTCGCCTCTTCTACATTTTACACAGATACGCAGTATTTT. Its protein product is CASSLASSTFYTDTQYF.

In its sample, this clonotype was seen many times. This chain links TRBV11-2 with TRBJ1-1; 9 positions agree with TRBD1. CDR1 and CDR2 from the germline V gene are SGHAT and FQNNGV. Trimming at V came to 5 bases and at J to 5 bases, leaving 9 bases not matched to a gene. The CDR3 loop spans 15 amino acids. CDR3 sequence reads: CASSPAGTGRTEAFF. The CDR3 DNA reads as TGTGCCAGCAGCCCGGCCGGGACAGGGAGGACTGAAGCTTTCTTT. Filled out from reference TRBV11-2 and TRBJ1-1, the complete variable domain reads EAGVAQSPRYKIIEKRQSVAFWCNPISGHATLYWYQQILGQGPKLLIQFQNNGVVDDSQLPKDRFSAERLKGVDSTLKIQPAKLEDSAVYLCASSPAGTGRTEAFFGQGTRLTVV.

On this clonotype: At one end, the junction sequence differs from germline, possibly due to a read error. The chain employs TRBV12-3 or TRBV12-4 and TRBJ2-3; 10 positions agree with TRBD2. The CDR3 spans 17 residues. The CDR3 spells CTSSFRAGGLRTDTQYF. CDR3 coding DNA: TGTACCAGCAGTTTTCGAGCGGGGGGGCTACGCACAGATACGCAGTATTTT.

There are many counts of this clonotype. The genes are TRBV28 and TRBJ1-2; D not certain. From germline, CDR1 is MDHEN and CDR2 SYDVKM. The CDR3 consists of 12 residues. The V gene lost 6 bases and the J gene lost 8 bases, with 13 bases spanning the gap. This CDR3 reads CASSSSPRGYTF. DNA for the CDR3: TGTGCCAGCAGCTCGTCGCCGCGCGGCTACACCTTC.

Many counts were recorded for this clonotype. The CDR3 DNA follows: TGCGCCAGCAGCCAAGATTTGGGCGGGGGGCCCTTCCATACGCAGTATTTT. Its translation: CASSQDLGGGPFHTQYF. The J gene is TRBJ2-3, the V gene TRBV4-3; 8 bases align to TRBD2. In germline, CDR1 is LGHNA, CDR2 YSLEER. The V segment lost 0 bases and the J segment 7 bases; nucleotides outside the gene matches: 12. CDR3 size: 17 residues.

This clonotype was observed at least ten times. The J gene is TRBJ2-1, the V gene TRBV12-3 or TRBV12-4; D is perhaps TRBD2 (7 bases). V dropped 5 bases and J dropped 2 bases, with 16 bases sitting between them. This CDR3 region has 16 residues. The CDR3 is CASSHSPGGPYNEQFF. Here the CDR3 DNA reads TGTGCCAGCAGTCATAGTCCGGGGGGCCCCTACAATGAGCAGTTCTTC.

This clonotype was recorded at least ten times. The chain carries TRBV20-1 and TRBJ1-1; D is perhaps TRBD1 (5 bases). The length of the CDR3 is 11 residues. With 2 bases removed from V and 11 bases from J, the gap between germline ends came to 12 bases. Looked up from germline, CDR1 is DFQATT and CDR2 is SNEGSKA (reference sequence). CDR3 in amino acids: CSARPLTVAFF. The DNA of the CDR3 is TGCAGTGCTAGACCCCTGACAGTTGCTTTCTTT.

This clonotype has ten or more counts. The chain recombines TRBV20-1 with TRBJ1-5; tentatively, D is TRBD1 (5 bases). The CDR3 has 14 residues. The V end was cut by 2 bases, the J end by 5 bases, with 13 bases between. Germline V gene data show CDR1 as DFQATT and CDR2 as SNEGSKA (reference sequence). DNA of the CDR3: TGCAGTGCTAGACCAGGGCAAGGGGATCAGCCCCAGCATTTT. Translating it yields CSARPGQGDQPQHF.

This clonotype was counted at least ten times. The chain combines TRBV4-3 with TRBJ1-4; D is uncertain. CDR1 is LGHNA, CDR2 YSLEER, per germline. The CDR3 is made up of 17 amino acids. Between the trimmed V and J ends, which lost 1 base and 5 bases, there was a span of 17 bases. The CDR3 here is CASSQVLSGYGNEKLFF. The CDR3 DNA follows: TGCGCCAGCAGCCAAGTTCTTTCCGGTTACGGAAATGAAAAACTGTTTTTT.

The CDR3 coding sequence is TGCAGTGCTAGAAGGCAGGGCTTATGGACGAATCAGCCCCAGCATTTT. This codes for CSARRQGLWTNQPQHF. The V and J genes are TRBV20-1 and TRBJ1-5; D is possibly TRBD1 (5 bases). V was shortened by 2 bases and J by 4 bases, with 18 bases between the two germline ends. This CDR3 is built from 16 residues. Germline V gives CDR1 DFQATT, CDR2 SNEGSKA (reference sequence).

This clonotype was detected only a few times. This rearrangement joins TRBV20-1 to TRBJ2-7; TRBD2 is a possible D gene (5 bases). The ends were cut back, 3 bases at V and 2 bases at J, with 17 bases in the middle. Germline V CDR1 and CDR2: DFQATT, SNEGSKA (reference sequence). The CDR3 length is 15 residues. CDR3 region: CSASRTLSGTYEQYF. DNA for the CDR3: TGCAGTGCTAGTCGGACCTTATCCGGGACCTACGAGCAGTACTTC.

The sample holds many counts of this clonotype. The chain recombines TRBV4-3 with TRBJ1-3, with D uncertain. CDR1 is LGHNA, CDR2 YSLEER, per germline. V dropped 0 bases and J dropped 0 bases, with 12 bases sitting between them. The CDR3 consists of 17 residues. CDR3: CASSQDRPSNSGNTIYF. CDR3 in DNA: TGCGCCAGCAGCCAAGATCGGCCCTCAAACTCTGGAAACACCATATATTTT.

Turning to this clonotype: This may be a read error, as it is one base from a much larger clone. This chain connects TRBV11-1 to TRBJ2-1; 9 nucleotides agree with TRBD2. Germline V gene data show CDR1 as SGHAT and CDR2 as FQDESV (reference sequence). The V and J ends lost 5 bases and 13 bases, in that order; junction bases with no gene match: 9. The CDR3 loop spans 13 amino acids. The CDR3, as DNA: TGTGCCAGCAGCCTTAGGACTAGCGAGAACCAGTTCTTC. Translated: CASSLRTSENQFF.

This clonotype was seen ten or more times. The rearrangement links TRBV20-1 to TRBJ2-3; a possible D gene is TRBD2 (6 bases). The V and J ends lost 3 bases and 6 bases respectively, with 16 bases between them. Per germline, CDR1 DFQATT and CDR2 SNEGSKA (reference sequence). The CDR3 has 14 amino acids. The CDR3 DNA follows: TGCAGTGCTAGTCCGGGACTCCCGGTGGATACGCAGTATTTT. This codes for CSASPGLPVDTQYF.

This clonotype was observed a handful of times. DNA for the CDR3: TGTGCCAGCAGTGAGGACAAGCGGAGGAGTCGGGAGACCCAGTACTTC. Protein product: CASSEDKRRSRETQYF. The chain recombines TRBV6-1 with TRBJ2-5, with D possibly called TRBD1 or TRBD2 (5 bases each). Trimming left V 3 bases short and J 5 bases short, with 19 bases between. This CDR3 spans 16 amino acids. CDR1 is MNHNS and CDR2 is SASEGT in the germline V gene.